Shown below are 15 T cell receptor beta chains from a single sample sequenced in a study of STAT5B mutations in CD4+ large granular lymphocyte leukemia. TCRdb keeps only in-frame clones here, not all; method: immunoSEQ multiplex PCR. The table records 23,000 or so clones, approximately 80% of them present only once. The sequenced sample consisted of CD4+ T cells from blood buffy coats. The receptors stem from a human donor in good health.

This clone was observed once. The CDR3 loop reads CASRGADNQPQHF. The DNA of the CDR3 is TGTGCCAGCAGGGGGGCAGATAATCAGCCCCAGCATTTT. The chain carries TRBV2 and TRBJ1-5; D is possibly TRBD1 (6 bases). The CDR3 contains 13 residues. CDR1 and CDR2 (germline): SNHLY, FYNNEI. V was shortened by 6 bases and J by 4 bases, with 10 bases between the two germline ends.

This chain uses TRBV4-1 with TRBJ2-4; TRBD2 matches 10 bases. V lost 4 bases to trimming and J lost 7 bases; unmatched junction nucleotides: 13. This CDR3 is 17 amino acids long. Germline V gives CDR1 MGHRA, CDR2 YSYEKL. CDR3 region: CASSPIFEREGQNIQYF. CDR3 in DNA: TGCGCCAGCAGCCCCATTTTCGAGCGGGAGGGCCAGAACATTCAGTACTTC.

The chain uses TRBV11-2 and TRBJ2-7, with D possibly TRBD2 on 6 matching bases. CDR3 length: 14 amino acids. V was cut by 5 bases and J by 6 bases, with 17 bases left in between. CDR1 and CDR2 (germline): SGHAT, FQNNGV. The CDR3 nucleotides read TGTGCCAGCAGCCCCGGGGACTGGCCACGCGAGCAGTACTTC. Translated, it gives CASSPGDWPREQYF.

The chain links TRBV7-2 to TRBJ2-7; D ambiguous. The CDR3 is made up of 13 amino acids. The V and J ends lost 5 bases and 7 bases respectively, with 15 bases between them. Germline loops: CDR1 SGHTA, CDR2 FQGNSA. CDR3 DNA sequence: TGTGCCAGCAGCCCCGGACCCGCTCTTGAGCAGTACTTC. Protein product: CASSPGPALEQYF.

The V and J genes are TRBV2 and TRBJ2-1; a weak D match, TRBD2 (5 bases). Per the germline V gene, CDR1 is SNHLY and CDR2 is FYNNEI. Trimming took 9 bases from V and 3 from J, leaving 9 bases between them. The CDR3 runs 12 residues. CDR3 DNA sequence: TGTGCCAGTAACGAGGGCTACAATGAGCAGTTCTTC. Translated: CASNEGYNEQFF.

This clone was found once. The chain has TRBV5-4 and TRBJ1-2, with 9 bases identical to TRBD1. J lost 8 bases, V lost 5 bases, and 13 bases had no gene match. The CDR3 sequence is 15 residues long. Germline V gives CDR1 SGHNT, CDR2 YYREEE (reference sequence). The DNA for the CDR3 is TGTGCCAGCAGAAGGGACAGGGAAGGGCACCGGGGCTACACCTTC. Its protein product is CASRRDREGHRGYTF.

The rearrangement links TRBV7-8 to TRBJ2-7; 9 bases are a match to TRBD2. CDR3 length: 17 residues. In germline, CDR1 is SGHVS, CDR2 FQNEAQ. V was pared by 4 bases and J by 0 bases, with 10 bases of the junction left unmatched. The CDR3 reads CASSSTGLAGISYEQYF. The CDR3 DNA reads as TGTGCCAGCAGCTCCACCGGGCTAGCGGGGATCTCCTACGAGCAGTACTTC.

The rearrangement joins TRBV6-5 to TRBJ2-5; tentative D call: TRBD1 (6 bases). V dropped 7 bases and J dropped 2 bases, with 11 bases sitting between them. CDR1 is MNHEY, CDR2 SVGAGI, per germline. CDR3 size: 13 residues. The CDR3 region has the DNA TGTGCCAGCACTAGGACAGATCAAGAGACCCAGTACTTC. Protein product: CASTRTDQETQYF.

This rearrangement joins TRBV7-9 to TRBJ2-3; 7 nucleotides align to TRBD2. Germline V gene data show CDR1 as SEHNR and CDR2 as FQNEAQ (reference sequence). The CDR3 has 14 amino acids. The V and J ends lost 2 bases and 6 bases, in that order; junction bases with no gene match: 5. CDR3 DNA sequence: TGTGCCAGCAGCTTAATCGGGGGGTCGGATACGCAGTATTTT. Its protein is CASSLIGGSDTQYF. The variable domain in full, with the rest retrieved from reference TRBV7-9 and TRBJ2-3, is DTGVSQNPRHKITKRGQNVTFRCDPISEHNRLYWYRQTLGQGPEFLTYFQNEAQLEKSRLLSDRFSAERPKGSFSTLEIQRTEQGDSAMYLCASSLIGGSDTQYFGPGTRLTVL.

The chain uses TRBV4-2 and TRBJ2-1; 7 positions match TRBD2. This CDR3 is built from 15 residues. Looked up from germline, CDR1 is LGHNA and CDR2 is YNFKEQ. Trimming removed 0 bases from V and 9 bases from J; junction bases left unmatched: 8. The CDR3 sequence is CASSQDLSREGEQFF. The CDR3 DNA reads TGTGCCAGCAGCCAAGATTTATCGAGGGAGGGTGAGCAGTTCTTC.

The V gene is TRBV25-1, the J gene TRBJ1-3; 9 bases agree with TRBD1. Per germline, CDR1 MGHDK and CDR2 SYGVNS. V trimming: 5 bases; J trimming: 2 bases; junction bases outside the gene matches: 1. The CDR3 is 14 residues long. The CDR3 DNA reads TGTGCCAGCAGTTGGACAGGGGCTGGAAACACCATATATTTT. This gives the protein CASSWTGAGNTIYF.

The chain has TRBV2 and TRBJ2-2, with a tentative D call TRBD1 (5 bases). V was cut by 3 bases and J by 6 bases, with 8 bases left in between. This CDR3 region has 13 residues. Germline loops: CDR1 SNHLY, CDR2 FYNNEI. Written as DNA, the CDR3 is TGTGCCAGCAGTGAGGGGCAGGCCGGGGAGCTGTTTTTT. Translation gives CASSEGQAGELFF.

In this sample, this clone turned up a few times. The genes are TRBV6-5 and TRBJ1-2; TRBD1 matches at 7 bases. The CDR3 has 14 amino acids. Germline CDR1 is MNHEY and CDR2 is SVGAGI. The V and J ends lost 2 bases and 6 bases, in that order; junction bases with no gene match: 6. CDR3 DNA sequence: TGTGCCAGCAGTTACATGACAGGGTCTGATGGCTACACCTTC. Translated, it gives CASSYMTGSDGYTF.

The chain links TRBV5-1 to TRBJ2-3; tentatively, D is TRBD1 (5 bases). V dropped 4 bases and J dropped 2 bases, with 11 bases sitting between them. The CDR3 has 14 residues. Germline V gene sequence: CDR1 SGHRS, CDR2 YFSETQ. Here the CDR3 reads CASSLGQTTDTQYF. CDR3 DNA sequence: TGCGCCAGCAGCCTAGGACAAACCACAGATACGCAGTATTTT.

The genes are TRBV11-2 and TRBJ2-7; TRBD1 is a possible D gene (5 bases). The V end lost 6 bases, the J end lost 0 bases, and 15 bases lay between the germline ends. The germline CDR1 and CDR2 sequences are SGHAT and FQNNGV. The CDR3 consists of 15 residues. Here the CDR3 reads CASSIQGVDSYEQYF. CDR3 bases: TGTGCCAGCAGTATACAAGGGGTAGACTCCTACGAGCAGTACTTC. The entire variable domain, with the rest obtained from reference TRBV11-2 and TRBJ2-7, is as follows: EAGVAQSPRYKIIEKRQSVAFWCNPISGHATLYWYQQILGQGPKLLIQFQNNGVVDDSQLPKDRFSAERLKGVDSTLKIQPAKLEDSAVYLCASSIQGVDSYEQYFGPGTRLTVT.